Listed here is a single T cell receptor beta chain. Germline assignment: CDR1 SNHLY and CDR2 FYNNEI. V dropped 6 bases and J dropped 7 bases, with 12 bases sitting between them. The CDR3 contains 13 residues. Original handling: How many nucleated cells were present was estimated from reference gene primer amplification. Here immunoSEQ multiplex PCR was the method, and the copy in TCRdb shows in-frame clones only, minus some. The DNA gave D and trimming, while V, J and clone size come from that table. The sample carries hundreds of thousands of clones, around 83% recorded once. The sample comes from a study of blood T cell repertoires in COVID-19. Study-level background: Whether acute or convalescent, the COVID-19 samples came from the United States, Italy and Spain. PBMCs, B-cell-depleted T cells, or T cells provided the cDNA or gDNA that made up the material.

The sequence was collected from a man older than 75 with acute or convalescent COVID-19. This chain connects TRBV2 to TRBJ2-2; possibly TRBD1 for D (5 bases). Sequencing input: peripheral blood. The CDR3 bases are TGTGCCAGCAGACCCCTAGGGGTCGGGGAGCTGTTTTTT. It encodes CASRPLGVGELFF.